These 24 T cell receptor beta chains were all obtained from the same sample, sequenced in a study of technical replicates of blood from a few donors. Data came from immunoSEQ multiplex PCR; TCRdb stores just in-frame clones and leaves some out. Found here are about 79,000 clones, approximately 94% of them singletons; the top ten hold roughly 0.26%. The sample comprised T cells isolated from PBMCs. These receptors came from a human donor in good health.

The chain employs TRBV6-5 and TRBJ2-7; no clear D gene. There are 12 residues in the CDR3. The V end lost 2 bases, the J end lost 3 bases, and 5 bases lay between the germline ends. CDR1 MNHEY and CDR2 SVGAGI come from the germline V gene. CDR3 coding DNA: TGTGCCAGCAGTTACAGAGACTACGAGCAGTACTTC. Translated, it gives CASSYRDYEQYF.

The chain combines TRBV7-8 with TRBJ2-1; 9 bases line up with TRBD2. With V trimmed by 5 bases and J by 6 bases, 11 bases remained unmatched. The germline V gene has CDR1 SGHVS and CDR2 FQNEAQ. The CDR3 is made up of 16 amino acids. The CDR3 coding sequence is TGTGCCAGCAGCCCGACGGAGCGGGGGGCCCCCAATGAGCAGTTCTTC. It specifies CASSPTERGAPNEQFF.

This CDR3 is CSGAGLGGADTQYF. The CDR3 DNA reads TGCAGCGGAGCGGGACTGGGTGGCGCAGATACGCAGTATTTT. This chain links TRBV29-1 with TRBJ2-3, with 7 positions matching TRBD2. The CDR3 covers 14 residues. Germline CDR1 is SQVTM and CDR2 is ANQGSEA. After removal of 7 bases from V and 4 bases from J, the junction contained 11 bases not matched to a gene.

In its sample, this clone was seen a few times. This rearrangement joins TRBV10-1 to TRBJ2-3, with no clear D. There are 13 residues in the CDR3. CDR1 is WNHNN, CDR2 SYGVQD, per germline (reference sequence). V was trimmed by 3 bases and J by 2 bases, leaving 6 bases between them. This chain's CDR3 is CASSELHTDTQYF. The CDR3 DNA reads as TGCGCCAGCAGTGAACTCCACACAGATACGCAGTATTTT.

This chain uses TRBV6-1 with TRBJ2-7; D not resolved. V gave up 4 bases and J gave up 0 bases, with 10 bases separating them. This CDR3 has 14 amino acids. The germline gives CDR1 MNHNS, CDR2 SASEGT. CDR3 DNA sequence: TGTGCCAGCAGTGGTTCGGTACTCTCCTACGAGCAGTACTTC. Its protein is CASSGSVLSYEQYF.

The chain employs TRBV18 and TRBJ2-7; 9 nucleotides line up with TRBD1. Germline CDR1 and CDR2: KGHSH and LQKENI. The CDR3 loop spans 15 amino acids. V lost 4 bases to trimming and J lost 2 bases; unmatched junction nucleotides: 6. The CDR3 region has the DNA TGTGCCAGCTCACAACAGGGGGCGCCGACCTACGAGCAGTACTTC. The encoded protein is CASSQQGAPTYEQYF.

CDR3 amino acids: CAISDPQLSLAQHF. CDR3 DNA sequence: TGTGCCATCAGTGACCCCCAACTCTCGCTGGCCCAGCATTTT. The rearrangement joins TRBV10-3 to TRBJ1-5; unclear D gene. CDR1 and CDR2 (germline): ENHRY, SYGVKD. The CDR3 sequence is 14 residues long. V was trimmed by 3 bases and J by 11 bases, leaving 17 bases between them.

The chain carries TRBV19 and TRBJ1-1; 7 positions agree with TRBD1. The CDR3 spans 14 residues. V dropped 6 bases and J dropped 0; count of bases not matched to a gene: 4. Germline V lookup: CDR1 LNHDA, CDR2 SQIVND (reference sequence). CDR3 nucleotides: TGTGCCAGTAGGCCAGACAGGGTGAACACTGAAGCTTTCTTT. It translates to CASRPDRVNTEAFF.

The chain employs TRBV9 and TRBJ2-3; 9 bases are shared with TRBD1. Per germline, CDR1 SGDLS and CDR2 YYNGEE. The junction had 7 bases not matched to a gene; V was cut back by 2 bases and J by 3 bases. The CDR3 runs to 16 residues. CDR3 sequence (DNA): TGTGCCAGCAGCGTTACAGGGGGCGGATGGACAGATACGCAGTATTTT. Its protein product is CASSVTGGGWTDTQYF.

This chain joins TRBV7-2 and TRBJ1-5; D unclear. Trimming cost V 3 bases and J 9 bases, with 12 bases left between them. CDR3 length equals 13 residues. Germline V gene data show CDR1 as SGHTA and CDR2 as FQGNSA. CDR3: CASSFLRLGPQHF. The CDR3 bases are TGTGCCAGCAGCTTCTTGAGGCTAGGGCCCCAGCATTTT.

The genes are TRBV5-1 and TRBJ2-1; 7 nucleotides align to TRBD1. The CDR3 extends over 16 amino acids. J lost 5 bases, V lost 2 bases, and 10 bases had no gene match. In germline, CDR1 is SGHRS, CDR2 YFSETQ. CDR3 residues: CASSLTTGTVNNEQFF. The CDR3 region has the DNA TGCGCCAGCAGCTTAACTACCGGGACAGTAAACAATGAGCAGTTCTTC. The full variable domain, with the rest looked up from reference TRBV5-1 and TRBJ2-1, is KAGVTQTPRYLIKTRGQQVTLSCSPISGHRSVSWYQQTPGQGLQFLFEYFSETQRNKGNFPGRFSGRQFSNSRSEMNVSTLELGDSALYLCASSLTTGTVNNEQFFGPGTRLTVL.

CDR3 coding DNA: TGTGCCATCCGTGGGGACACGTCAACTAATGAAAAACTGTTTTTT. Its protein is CAIRGDTSTNEKLFF. V usage is TRBV10-3 and J usage is TRBJ1-4, with D possibly TRBD1 on 6 matching bases. This CDR3 region has 15 residues. The V gene's germline CDR1 is ENHRY and CDR2 SYGVKD. V was pared by 8 bases and J by 0 bases, with 13 bases between.

This clone was detected once. The chain joins TRBV6-6 to TRBJ1-5; D is ambiguous. The CDR3 runs 14 residues. Deletions cut 4 bases from V and 2 bases from J, with 9 bases between. Germline V CDR1 and CDR2: MNHNY, SVGAGI (reference sequence). The DNA for the CDR3 is TGTGCCAGCAGTTTGGAAGCGGGCAATCAGCCCCAGCATTTT. Its protein is CASSLEAGNQPQHF.

V gene TRBV28 combines with J gene TRBJ2-7; the D is unclear. Trimming took off 2 bases at V and 0 bases at J, with 11 bases between the two ends. This CDR3 region has 15 residues. The germline V gene has CDR1 MDHEN and CDR2 SYDVKM. The CDR3 DNA sequence: TGTGCCAGCAGTTTAGCGCAGGTGACCTCCTACGAGCAGTACTTC. Translated: CASSLAQVTSYEQYF.

The table lists this clone with a count of one. V usage is TRBV30 and J usage is TRBJ2-2, with a tentative D call TRBD1 (5 bases). The CDR3 is 10 amino acids. CDR1 and CDR2 (germline): GTSNPN, SVGIG (reference sequence). Trimming stripped 7 bases from V and 7 bases from J, with 7 bases between. Here the CDR3 reads CASGHGELFF. The CDR3 DNA reads as TGTGCCTCAGGGCACGGGGAGCTGTTTTTT.

The chain is built from TRBV6-1 and TRBJ2-5; 9 bases are shared with TRBD2. V shed 6 bases and J 5 bases; nucleotides not matched to a gene: 4. This CDR3 has 13 residues. CDR1 is MNHNS, CDR2 SASEGT, per germline. CDR3 nucleotide sequence: TGTGCCAGCAGGCCCACTAGCGGGGAGACCCAGTACTTC. This encodes CASRPTSGETQYF.

This clone was recorded once. The J gene is TRBJ2-5, the V gene TRBV5-8; no definite D call. CDR1 and CDR2 (germline): SGHTS, YDEGEE. V lost 7 bases, J lost 4 bases, and 8 bases lay in between. This CDR3 comprises 11 residues. The CDR3 nucleotides are TGTGCCAGCTCGTTGGCAGAGACCCAGTACTTC. Translating it yields CASSLAETQYF.

The chain joins TRBV30 to TRBJ2-3; D is unclear. CDR1 and CDR2 (germline): GTSNPN, SVGIG (reference sequence). The CDR3 is 14 amino acids. V lost 4 bases to trimming and J lost 2 bases, with 13 bases between them. CDR3 in DNA: TGTGCCTGGATGTGGTCCAGTCACACAGATACGCAGTATTTT. Its protein is CAWMWSSHTDTQYF.

CDR3 residues: CASSVGTAGSFYGYTF. The DNA for the CDR3 is TGTGCCAGCAGCGTGGGGACTGCAGGCTCCTTCTATGGCTACACCTTC. The chain uses TRBV2 and TRBJ1-2, with D maybe TRBD1 (5 bases). Per the germline V gene, CDR1 is SNHLY and CDR2 is FYNNEI. The germline V and J ends were trimmed by 6 bases and 4 bases, with 21 bases remaining between them. The CDR3 loop spans 16 amino acids.

This chain links TRBV19 with TRBJ2-1, with 7 bases lining up with TRBD1. Per germline, CDR1 LNHDA and CDR2 SQIVND (reference sequence). The CDR3 length is 13 residues. The ends lost 6 bases at V and 7 bases at J; junction bases unmatched: 6. The CDR3 nucleotides are TGTGCCAGTAGAAGACAGGGTTGGAATGAGCAGTTCTTC. Translation: CASRRQGWNEQFF.

This rearrangement joins TRBV19 to TRBJ1-2; D may be TRBD1 (5 bases). CDR3 size: 13 residues. Germline V gene sequence: CDR1 LNHDA, CDR2 SQIVND (reference sequence). V was cut by 2 bases and J by 8 bases, with 12 bases left in between. The CDR3 nucleotides are TGTGCCAGTAGTATATTAGGGGTGGCCGGCTACACCTTC. Amino acids: CASSILGVAGYTF.

The V call is TRBV28, the J call TRBJ2-3; 7 positions match TRBD1. The CDR3 is 15 residues long. Germline CDR1 MDHEN, CDR2 SYDVKM. J gave up 4 bases and V 6 bases, and 10 bases lay outside the gene matches. Here the CDR3 reads CASRTETGHPDTQYF. Written as DNA, the CDR3 is TGTGCCAGCAGAACCGAGACAGGGCACCCAGATACGCAGTATTTT.

The genes are TRBV15 and TRBJ1-1; 10 positions agree with TRBD1. Looked up from germline, CDR1 is LNHNV and CDR2 is YYDKDF (reference sequence). V shed 5 bases and J 4 bases; nucleotides not matched to a gene: 4. The CDR3 totals 14 residues. CDR3 sequence: CATSFRDRGTEAFF. DNA of the CDR3: TGTGCCACCAGCTTCCGGGACAGGGGCACTGAAGCTTTCTTT.

This rearrangement joins TRBV11-2 to TRBJ2-3; tentative D call: TRBD1 (6 bases). Germline values: CDR1 SGHAT, CDR2 FQNNGV. V dropped 4 bases and J dropped 10 bases, with 15 bases sitting between them. This CDR3 has 13 amino acids. The DNA of the CDR3 is TGTGCCAGCAGCTATCCGGCGGACAGTTCGCAGTATTTT. Its protein product is CASSYPADSSQYF.